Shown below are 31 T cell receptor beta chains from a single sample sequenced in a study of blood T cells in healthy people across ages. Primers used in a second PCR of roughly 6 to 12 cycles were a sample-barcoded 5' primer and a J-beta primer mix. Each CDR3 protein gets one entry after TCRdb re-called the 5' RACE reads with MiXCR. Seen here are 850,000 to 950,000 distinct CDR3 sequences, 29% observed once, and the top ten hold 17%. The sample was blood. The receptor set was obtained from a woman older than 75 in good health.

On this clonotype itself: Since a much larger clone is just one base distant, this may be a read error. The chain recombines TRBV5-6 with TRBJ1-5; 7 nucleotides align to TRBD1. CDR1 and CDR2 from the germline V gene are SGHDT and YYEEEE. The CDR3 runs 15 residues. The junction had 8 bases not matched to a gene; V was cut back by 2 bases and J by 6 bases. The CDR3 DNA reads TGTGCCAGCAGCTTCGGACAGGCGTTCAGTCAGCCCCAGCATTTT. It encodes CASSFGQAFSQPQHF.

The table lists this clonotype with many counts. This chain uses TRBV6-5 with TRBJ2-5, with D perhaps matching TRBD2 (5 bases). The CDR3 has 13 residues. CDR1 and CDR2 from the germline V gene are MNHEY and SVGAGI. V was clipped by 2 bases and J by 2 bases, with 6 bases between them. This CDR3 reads CASSYREQETQYF. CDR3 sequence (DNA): TGTGCCAGCAGTTACCGGGAACAAGAGACCCAGTACTTC.

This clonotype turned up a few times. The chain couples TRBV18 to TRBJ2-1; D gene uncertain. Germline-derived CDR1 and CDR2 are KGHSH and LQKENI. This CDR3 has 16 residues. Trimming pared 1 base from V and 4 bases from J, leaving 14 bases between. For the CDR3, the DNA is TGTGCCAGCTCACCACTGACCACATTTACATACAATGAGCAGTTCTTC. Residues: CASSPLTTFTYNEQFF.

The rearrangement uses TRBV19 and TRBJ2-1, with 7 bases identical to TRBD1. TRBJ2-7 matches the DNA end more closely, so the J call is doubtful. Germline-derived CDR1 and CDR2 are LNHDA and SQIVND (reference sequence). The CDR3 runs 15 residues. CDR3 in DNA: TGTGCCAGTAGTATCTCTGGGACAGCCTACAATGAGCAGTACTTC. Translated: CASSISGTAYNEQYF.

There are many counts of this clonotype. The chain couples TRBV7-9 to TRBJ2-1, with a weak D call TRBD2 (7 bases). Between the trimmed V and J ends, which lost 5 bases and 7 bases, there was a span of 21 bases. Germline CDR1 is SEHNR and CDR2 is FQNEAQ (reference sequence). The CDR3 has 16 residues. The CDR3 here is CASSGGLLEGVNEQFF. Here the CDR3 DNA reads TGTGCCAGCAGCGGGGGACTACTCGAGGGGGTGAATGAGCAGTTCTTC.

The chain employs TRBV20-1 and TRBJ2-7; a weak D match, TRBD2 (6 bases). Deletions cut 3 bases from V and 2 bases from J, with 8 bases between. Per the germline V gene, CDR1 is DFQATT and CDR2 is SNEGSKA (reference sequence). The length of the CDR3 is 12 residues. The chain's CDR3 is CSASSGPYEQYF. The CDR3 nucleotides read TGCAGTGCTAGTAGCGGTCCCTACGAGCAGTACTTC.

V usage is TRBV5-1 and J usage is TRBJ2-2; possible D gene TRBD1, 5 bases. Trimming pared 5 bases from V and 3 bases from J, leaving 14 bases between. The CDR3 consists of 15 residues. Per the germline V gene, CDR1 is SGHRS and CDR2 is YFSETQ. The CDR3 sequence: CASRSRAGDTGELFF. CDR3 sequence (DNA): TGCGCCAGCAGATCCAGGGCTGGGGACACCGGGGAGCTGTTTTTT.

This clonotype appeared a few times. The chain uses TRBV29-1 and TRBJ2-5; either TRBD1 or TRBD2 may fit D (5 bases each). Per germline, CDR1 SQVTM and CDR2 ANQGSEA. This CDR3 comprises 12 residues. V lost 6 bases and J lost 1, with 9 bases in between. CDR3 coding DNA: TGCAGCGTGAGGGACGGCCAAGAGACCCAGTACTTC. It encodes CSVRDGQETQYF.

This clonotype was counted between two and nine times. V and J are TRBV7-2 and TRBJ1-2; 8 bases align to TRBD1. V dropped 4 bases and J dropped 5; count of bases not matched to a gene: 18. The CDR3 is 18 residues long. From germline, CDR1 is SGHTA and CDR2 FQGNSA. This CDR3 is CASSSPDRGSYLRYGYTF. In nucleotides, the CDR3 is TGTGCCAGCAGCTCTCCCGACAGGGGTTCTTATCTACGTTATGGCTACACCTTC.

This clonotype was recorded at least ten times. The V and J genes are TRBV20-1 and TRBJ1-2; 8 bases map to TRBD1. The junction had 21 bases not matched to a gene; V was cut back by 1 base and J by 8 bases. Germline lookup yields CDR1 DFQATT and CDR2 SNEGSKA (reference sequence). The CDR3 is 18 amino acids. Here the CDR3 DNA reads TGCAGTGCTAGAGTTGGCTCGCTCGTTAGGACAGGGCGGGCCGGCTACACCTTC. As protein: CSARVGSLVRTGRAGYTF.

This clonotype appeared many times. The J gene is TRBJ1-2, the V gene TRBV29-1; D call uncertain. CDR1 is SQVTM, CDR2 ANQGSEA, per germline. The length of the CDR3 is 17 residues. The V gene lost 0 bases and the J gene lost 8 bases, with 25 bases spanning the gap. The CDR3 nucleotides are TGCAGCGTTGAAGAAGCGAAGCTAACAACGGGTCTGGGAGGCTACACCTTC. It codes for CSVEEAKLTTGLGGYTF. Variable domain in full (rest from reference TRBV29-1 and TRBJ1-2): SAVISQKPSRDICQRGTSLTIQCQVDSQVTMMFWYRQQPGQSLTLIATANQGSEATYESGFVIDKFPISRPNLTFSTLTVSNMSPEDSSIYLCSVEEAKLTTGLGGYTFGSGTRLTVV.

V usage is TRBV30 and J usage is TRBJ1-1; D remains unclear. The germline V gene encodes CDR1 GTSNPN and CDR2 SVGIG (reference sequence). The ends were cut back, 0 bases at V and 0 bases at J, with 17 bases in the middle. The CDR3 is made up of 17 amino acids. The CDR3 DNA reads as TGTGCCTGGAGTGTACGAGTCCTTCCACTCTTGAACACTGAAGCTTTCTTT. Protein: CAWSVRVLPLLNTEAFF.

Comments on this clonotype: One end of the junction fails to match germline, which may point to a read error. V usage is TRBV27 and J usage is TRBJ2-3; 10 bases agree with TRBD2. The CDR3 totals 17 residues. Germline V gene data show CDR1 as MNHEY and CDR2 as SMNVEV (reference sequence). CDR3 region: CAGSLISLAGVTDTQYF. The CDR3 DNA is TGTGCCGGCAGTTTAATATCGCTAGCGGGGGTGACAGATACGCAGTATTTT.

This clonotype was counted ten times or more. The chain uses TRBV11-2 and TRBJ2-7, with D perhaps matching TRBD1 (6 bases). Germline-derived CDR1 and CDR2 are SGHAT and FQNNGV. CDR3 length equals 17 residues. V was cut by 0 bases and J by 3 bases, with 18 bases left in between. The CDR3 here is CASSLDRQGKGNYEQYF. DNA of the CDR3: TGTGCCAGCAGCTTAGATCGGCAGGGGAAGGGGAACTACGAGCAGTACTTC.

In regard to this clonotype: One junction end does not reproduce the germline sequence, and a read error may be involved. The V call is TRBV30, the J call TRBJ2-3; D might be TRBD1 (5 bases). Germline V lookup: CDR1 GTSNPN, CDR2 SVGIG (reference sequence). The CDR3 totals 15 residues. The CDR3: CAWSVGAGRTDMQYF. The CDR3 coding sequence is TGTGCCTGGAGTGTAGGGGCAGGGCGCACAGATATGCAGTATTTT.

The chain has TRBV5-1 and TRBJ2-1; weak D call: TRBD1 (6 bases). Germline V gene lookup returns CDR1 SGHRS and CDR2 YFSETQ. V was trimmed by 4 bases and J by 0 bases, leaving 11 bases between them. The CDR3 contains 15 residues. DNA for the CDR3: TGCGCCAGCAGCAGCCGGGACAACTCCTACAATGAGCAGTTCTTC. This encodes CASSSRDNSYNEQFF.

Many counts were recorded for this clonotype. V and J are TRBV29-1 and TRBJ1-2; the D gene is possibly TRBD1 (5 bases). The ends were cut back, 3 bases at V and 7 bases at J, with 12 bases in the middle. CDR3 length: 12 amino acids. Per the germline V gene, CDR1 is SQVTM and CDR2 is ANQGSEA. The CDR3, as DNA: TGCAGCGTTGATTCGGGGACTGGTGGCTACACCTTC. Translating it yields CSVDSGTGGYTF.

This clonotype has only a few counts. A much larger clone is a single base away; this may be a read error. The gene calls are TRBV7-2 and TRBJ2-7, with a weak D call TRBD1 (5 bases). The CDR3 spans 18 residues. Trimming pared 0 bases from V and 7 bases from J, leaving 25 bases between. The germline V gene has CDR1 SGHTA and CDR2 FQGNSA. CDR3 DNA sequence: TGTGCCAGCAGCTTAGCGGGGCAGGGCCGTTCGTTATACAATGAGCAGTACTTC. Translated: CASSLAGQGRSLYNEQYF.

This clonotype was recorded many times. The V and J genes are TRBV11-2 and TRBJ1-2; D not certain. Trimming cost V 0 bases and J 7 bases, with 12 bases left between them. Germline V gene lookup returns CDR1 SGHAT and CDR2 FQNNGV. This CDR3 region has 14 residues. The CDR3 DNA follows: TGTGCCAGCAGCTTAGATCCGACACGGGTTGGCTACACCTTC. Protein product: CASSLDPTRVGYTF.

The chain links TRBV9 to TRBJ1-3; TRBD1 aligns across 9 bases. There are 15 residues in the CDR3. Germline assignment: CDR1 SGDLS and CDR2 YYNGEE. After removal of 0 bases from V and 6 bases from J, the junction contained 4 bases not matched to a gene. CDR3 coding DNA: TGTGCCAGCAGCGTAGCAAGGACAGGGGCAAACACCATATATTTT. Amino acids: CASSVARTGANTIYF.

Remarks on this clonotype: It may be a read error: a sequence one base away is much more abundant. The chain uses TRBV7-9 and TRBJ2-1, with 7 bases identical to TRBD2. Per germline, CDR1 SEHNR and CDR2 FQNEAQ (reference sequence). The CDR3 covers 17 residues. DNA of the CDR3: TGTGCCAGCAGCTCTCGCTATCAGCGGGGCCCCAACAATGAGCGGTTCTTC. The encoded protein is CASSSRYQRGPNNERFF.

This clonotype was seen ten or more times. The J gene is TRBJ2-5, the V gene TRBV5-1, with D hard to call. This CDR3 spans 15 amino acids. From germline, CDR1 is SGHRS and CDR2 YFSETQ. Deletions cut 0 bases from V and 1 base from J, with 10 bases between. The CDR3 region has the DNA TGCGCCAGCAGCTTGGGTTCATCAGTCCAAGAGACCCAGTACTTC. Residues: CASSLGSSVQETQYF.

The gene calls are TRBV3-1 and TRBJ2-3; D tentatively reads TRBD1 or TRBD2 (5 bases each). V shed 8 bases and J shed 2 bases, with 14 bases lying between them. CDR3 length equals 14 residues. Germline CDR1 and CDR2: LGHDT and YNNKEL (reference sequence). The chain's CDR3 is CASRDADLTDTQYF. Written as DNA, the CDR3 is TGTGCCAGCCGGGACGCTGACCTCACAGATACGCAGTATTTT.

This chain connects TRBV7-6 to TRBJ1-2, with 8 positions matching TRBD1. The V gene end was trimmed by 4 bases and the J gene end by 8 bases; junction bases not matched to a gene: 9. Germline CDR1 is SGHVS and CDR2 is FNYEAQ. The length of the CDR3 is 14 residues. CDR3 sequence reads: CASSSGTGVLGYTF. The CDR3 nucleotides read TGTGCCAGCAGCTCCGGGACAGGAGTCCTAGGCTACACCTTC.

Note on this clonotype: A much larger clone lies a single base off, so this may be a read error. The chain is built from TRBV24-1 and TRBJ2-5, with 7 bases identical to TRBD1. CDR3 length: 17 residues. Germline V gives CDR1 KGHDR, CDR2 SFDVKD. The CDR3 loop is CAASAVSGTVGQETQYF. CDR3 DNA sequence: TGTGCCGCCAGTGCCGTTTCCGGGACAGTAGGTCAAGAGACCCAGTACTTC.

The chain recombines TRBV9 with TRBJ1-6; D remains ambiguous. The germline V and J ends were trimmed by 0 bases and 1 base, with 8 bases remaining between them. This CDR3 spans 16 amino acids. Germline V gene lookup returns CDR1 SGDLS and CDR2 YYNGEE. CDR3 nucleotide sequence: TGTGCCAGCAGCGTAGGTGGGGTATCCTATAATTCACCCCTCCACTTT. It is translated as CASSVGGVSYNSPLHF.

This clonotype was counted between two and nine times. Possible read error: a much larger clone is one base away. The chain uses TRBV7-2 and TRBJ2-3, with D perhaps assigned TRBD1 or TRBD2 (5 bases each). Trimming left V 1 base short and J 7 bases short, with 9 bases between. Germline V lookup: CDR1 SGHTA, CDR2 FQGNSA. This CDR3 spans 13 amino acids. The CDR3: CASSLGDGNTQYF. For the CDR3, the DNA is TGTGCCAGCAGCTTAGGGGACGGGAATACGCAGTATTTT.

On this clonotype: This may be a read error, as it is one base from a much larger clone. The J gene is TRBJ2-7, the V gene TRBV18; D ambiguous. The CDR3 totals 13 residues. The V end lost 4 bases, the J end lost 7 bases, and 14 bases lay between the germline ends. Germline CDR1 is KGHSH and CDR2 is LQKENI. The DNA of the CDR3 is TGTGCCAGCTCACTAGAAGAAGAGGATGAGCAGTACTTC. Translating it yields CASSLEEEDEQYF. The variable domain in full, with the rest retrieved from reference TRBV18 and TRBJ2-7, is NAGVMQNPRHLVRRRGQEARLRCSPMKGHSHVYWYRQLPEEGLKFMVYLQKENIIDESGMPKERFSAEFPKEGPSILRIQQVVRGDSAAYFCASSLEEEDEQYFGPGTRLTVT.

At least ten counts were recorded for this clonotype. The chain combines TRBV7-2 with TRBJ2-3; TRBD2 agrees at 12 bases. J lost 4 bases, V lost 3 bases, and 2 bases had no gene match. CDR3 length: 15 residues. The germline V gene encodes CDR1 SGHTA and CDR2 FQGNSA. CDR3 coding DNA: TGTGCCAGCAGCTTCAGACTAGCGGGGGCAGATACGCAGTATTTT. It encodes CASSFRLAGADTQYF.

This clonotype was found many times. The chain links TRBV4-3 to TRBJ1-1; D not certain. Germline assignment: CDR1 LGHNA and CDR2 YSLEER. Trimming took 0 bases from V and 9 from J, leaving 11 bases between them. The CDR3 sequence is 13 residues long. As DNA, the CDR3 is TGCGCCAGCAGCCAAGATCGGGCAGGTAAAGCTTTCTTT. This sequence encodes CASSQDRAGKAFF.

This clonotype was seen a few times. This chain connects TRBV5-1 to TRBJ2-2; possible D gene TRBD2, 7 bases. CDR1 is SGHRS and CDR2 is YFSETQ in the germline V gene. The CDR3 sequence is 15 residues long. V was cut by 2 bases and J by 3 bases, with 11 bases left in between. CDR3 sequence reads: CASSFGGADTGELFF. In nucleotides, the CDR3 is TGCGCCAGCAGCTTTGGGGGGGCAGACACCGGGGAGCTGTTTTTT.